One TCR beta chain is described in this entry. Its specific antigen is unknown. The input lacks base qualities; no much larger clone sits a single base away. TCRbeta CDR3 regions were amplified from genomic DNA by means of the immunoSEQ Assay, a bias-controlled multiplex PCR. Per the authors' processing: Within the assay, amplification of reference gene primers was used to estimate how many nucleated cells each sample contained. To quantify the absolute abundance of each unique TCRbeta CDR3 rearrangement, sequence reads were collapsed and filtered. For each sample, productive Simpson clonality was calculated as the square root of Simpson's diversity index across productive rearrangements. TCRdb took this table from immuneACCESS and kept in-frame rearrangements with V and J called. Such tables lack part of the clones; where checked against another copy, unresolved V genes explain under half of the gap, and the rest is unexplained. That table is the source of V, J and clone size, and D and trimming were worked out from the DNA. Counted in this sample were about 330,000 clones; approximately 90% of them appeared once. Jointly, the top ten make up over 9.5% of the sample.

In the prospective study, participants were roughly 18 to 89 years old, resided in 24 geographic areas of the United States, and were enrolled through a virtual design. In the prospective study, participants were assigned to cohorts based on the clinical history participants reported in a screening survey and a study questionnaire. Recovered participants in ImmuneRACE Cohort 3 were defined by two consecutive negative NP/OP PCR tests, clearance by a healthcare professional, or resolution of symptoms. Mobile phlebotomists in the prospective study collected whole blood, serum and a nasopharyngeal or oropharyngeal swab from every participant. Additional blood draws and questionnaires over an approximately 2-month period could optionally be provided by prospective study participants. Before DNA extraction, blood samples from the prospective study were shipped at room temperature or frozen. The source of the sample is a study of blood T cell repertoires in COVID-19 (TCRdb year 2020). Background on the whole study: Samples covering the acute and convalescent phases of COVID-19 were provided by collaborators in the United States, Italy and Spain. A de-identified subject ID, COVID-19 status, age in years and sex were almost always included in the sample metadata. Where HLA class I and class II types were available, the types were taken from metadata supplied by the sample provider, not from assay-based typing. The samples were drawn from two sources: the first 160 participants of the ongoing ImmuneRACE study, and fewer than 1,500 subjects contributed by 6 global collaborators. Deeply sampled blood TCRbeta repertoires from subjects exposed to, actively infected with, or recovered from COVID-19 were included in the dataset. The repertoires were released in a freely available public database meant as a resource for research on the immune response to SARS-CoV-2. The prospective study material was composed of cDNA or gDNA derived from T cells, B-cell-depleted T cells, or PBMCs.

General conclusions and limits of the study: How much clinical and demographic metadata was included differed by source and by participant, and the metadata was provided uncurated.

Taken from cysteine to phenylalanine, the CDR3 has 13 residues. The only DNA kept is the CDR3, 39 bases in frame from the first base. Between the V and J ends, shortened by 1 base and 8 bases respectively, the junction contains 8 bases. The receptor was derived from a woman between 18 and 29 years old who had recovered from COVID-19. What was sequenced was PBMCs or T cells enriched from blood (not recorded which). The V and J segments used are TRBV12-3 or TRBV12-4 and TRBJ1-4, with the D gene not confidently named. The nucleotide sequence reads as follows: TGTGCCAGCAGTTTAGGGCAGTTCGAAAAACTGTTTTTT. This sequence encodes CASSLGQFEKLFF.